Presented here are 22 T cell receptor beta chains from one specimen sequenced in a study of T cells after yellow fever vaccination. TCRdb analysed the 5' RACE reads with MiXCR anew, one entry per CDR3 protein. The table has approximately 610,000 distinct CDR3 sequences, roughly a sixth seen once; the top ten hold 17%. The sample here was PBMCs, taken 4 to 6 days after the first yellow fever vaccination. The receptors stem from a man aged 18-30 years who received the YFV17D yellow fever vaccine.

This clonotype was seen only a few times. The chain is built from TRBV5-1 and TRBJ1-2; D possibly corresponds to TRBD1 (6 bases). This CDR3 spans 13 amino acids. V was trimmed by 2 bases and J by 4 bases, leaving 9 bases between them. CDR1 SGHRS and CDR2 YFSETQ come from the germline V gene. The chain's CDR3 is CASSFGTSYGYTF. DNA of the CDR3: TGCGCCAGCAGCTTCGGGACATCCTATGGCTACACCTTC.

This clonotype was seen more than once but under ten times. V is TRBV6-6 and J is TRBJ2-7; TRBD2 agrees at 8 bases. CDR3 length equals 13 residues. V lost 4 bases and J lost 4; bases outside the gene matches: 3. CDR1 MNHNY and CDR2 SVGAGI come from the germline V gene (reference sequence). CDR3 protein: CASSSPSGYEQYF. CDR3 DNA: TGTGCCAGCAGTTCTCCTAGCGGGTACGAGCAGTACTTC.

This clonotype has ten or more counts. V usage is TRBV5-6 and J usage is TRBJ1-5, with a tentative D call TRBD1 (5 bases). Germline CDR1 SGHDT, CDR2 YYEEEE. Deletions cut 2 bases from V and 2 bases from J, with 8 bases between. The CDR3 runs to 14 residues. CDR3: CASSFTGGNQPQHF. The CDR3 nucleotides are TGTGCCAGCAGCTTCACAGGAGGCAATCAGCCCCAGCATTTT.

This clonotype was seen more than once but under ten times. The chain recombines TRBV27 with TRBJ1-5; D is unclear. The V end was cut by 8 bases, the J end by 9 bases, with 8 bases between. Germline V lookup: CDR1 MNHEY, CDR2 SMNVEV (reference sequence). The CDR3 totals 10 residues. The CDR3 DNA is TGTGCCAGCGGTCTACGGCCCCAGCATTTT. Amino acids: CASGLRPQHF.

The J gene is TRBJ1-3, the V gene TRBV29-1; D not certain. The V end lost 6 bases, the J end lost 4 bases, and 10 bases lay between the germline ends. The CDR3 contains 12 residues. The germline V gene encodes CDR1 SQVTM and CDR2 ANQGSEA. CDR3 protein: CSVKLRGNTIYF. CDR3 in DNA: TGCAGCGTCAAACTCCGGGGAAACACCATATATTTT.

The chain employs TRBV10-3 and TRBJ2-7; D tentatively fits TRBD1 or TRBD2 (5 bases each). Trimming shortened V by 0 bases and J by 6 bases, and 15 bases separated the two germline ends. Germline CDR1 ENHRY, CDR2 SYGVKD. The CDR3 is 15 amino acids. DNA of the CDR3: TGTGCCATCAGTGAGTCCTCGGGACCCCGGGGCGAGCAGTACTTC. This sequence encodes CAISESSGPRGEQYF.

This clonotype occurred a few times. The chain recombines TRBV6-5 with TRBJ2-2; the D gene is possibly TRBD2 (6 bases). Germline V lookup: CDR1 MNHEY, CDR2 SVGAGI. The V and J ends lost 2 bases and 5 bases respectively, with 18 bases between them. The CDR3 length is 17 residues. CDR3 protein: CASSYPHGAGLTGELFF. The DNA of the CDR3 is TGTGCCAGCAGTTACCCTCATGGGGCGGGGTTAACCGGGGAGCTGTTTTTT.

Only a few counts were recorded for this clonotype. The chain uses TRBV7-2 and TRBJ1-1, with D possibly matching TRBD1 (6 bases). In germline, CDR1 is SGHTA, CDR2 FQGNSA. The CDR3 runs 15 residues. The germline V and J ends were trimmed by 4 bases and 5 bases, with 17 bases remaining between them. The CDR3 coding sequence is TGTGCCAGCAGCTCTGCCCCAGGGGTTGGGACTGAAGCTTTCTTT. Its protein is CASSSAPGVGTEAFF.

This clonotype was observed a few times. The gene calls are TRBV4-1 and TRBJ1-2; 7 bases fit TRBD1. The CDR3 has 16 amino acids. Looked up from germline, CDR1 is MGHRA and CDR2 is YSYEKL. V lost 0 bases and J lost 3; bases outside the gene matches: 7. CDR3 DNA sequence: TGCGCCAGCAGCCAAGAACGGGGTCAGGGGGACTATGGCTACACCTTC. Encoded protein: CASSQERGQGDYGYTF.

This clonotype was found a few times. The genes are TRBV7-2 and TRBJ2-5; 12 nucleotides match TRBD2. The CDR3 sequence is 17 residues long. Germline V gives CDR1 SGHTA, CDR2 FQGNSA. Losses at the gene ends were 0 bases for V and 5 bases for J; bases not matched to a gene: 7. The CDR3: CASSLAITSGGRETQYF. Written as DNA, the CDR3 is TGTGCCAGCAGCTTAGCGATTACTAGCGGGGGGCGGGAGACCCAGTACTTC.

The rearrangement joins TRBV10-2 to TRBJ1-2; TRBD1 matches 8 bases. The V segment lost 3 bases and the J segment 8 bases; nucleotides outside the gene matches: 8. The germline gives CDR1 WSHSY, CDR2 SAAADI. The CDR3 is 14 residues long. The chain's CDR3 is CASSDSGDRGGYTF. The CDR3 coding sequence is TGCGCCAGCAGTGATTCAGGAGACAGGGGAGGCTACACCTTC.

The chain carries TRBV20-1 and TRBJ1-5; maybe TRBD1 (6 bases). Germline CDR1 is DFQATT and CDR2 is SNEGSKA (reference sequence). The V and J ends lost 8 bases and 0 bases respectively, with 17 bases between them. The CDR3 is made up of 15 amino acids. DNA for the CDR3: TGCAGTTCCAGCCGATGGACAGATAGCAATCAGCCCCAGCATTTT. It specifies CSSSRWTDSNQPQHF.

The chain is built from TRBV7-9 and TRBJ2-2; possible D gene TRBD1, 6 bases. Trimming pared 5 bases from V and 2 bases from J, leaving 15 bases between. The CDR3 is 16 amino acids. CDR1 and CDR2 from the germline V gene are SEHNR and FQNEAQ (reference sequence). The CDR3 coding sequence is TGTGCCAGCAGCGCTCTGGGGGCATCCAACACCGGGGAGCTGTTTTTT. Translated, it gives CASSALGASNTGELFF.

The chain couples TRBV4-3 to TRBJ1-1; D is possibly TRBD1 (5 bases). The ends were cut back, 4 bases at V and 8 bases at J, with 14 bases in the middle. Germline V gives CDR1 LGHNA, CDR2 YSLEER. The CDR3 has 13 amino acids. DNA for the CDR3: TGCGCCAGCAGCCCGCGCGACAGAGCCGAAGCTTTCTTT. It is translated as CASSPRDRAEAFF.

The chain is built from TRBV7-9 and TRBJ2-1, with no clear D. This CDR3 is 15 amino acids long. Trimming shortened V by 9 bases and J by 6 bases, and 21 bases separated the two germline ends. Germline V lookup: CDR1 SEHNR, CDR2 FQNEAQ (reference sequence). The CDR3 DNA sequence: TGTGCCAGTTTGCTCCGGGCCTCCGGACCCAATGAGCAGTTCTTC. Its translation: CASLLRASGPNEQFF. The full variable domain, with the rest looked up from reference TRBV7-9 and TRBJ2-1, is DTGVSQNPRHKITKRGQNVTFRCDPISEHNRLYWYRQTLGQGPEFLTYFQNEAQLEKSRLLSDRFSAERPKGSFSTLEIQRTEQGDSAMYLCASLLRASGPNEQFFGPGTRLTVL.

This clonotype showed up just a few times. The chain links TRBV2 to TRBJ2-1; weak D call: TRBD2 (6 bases). Trimming removed 6 bases from V and 2 bases from J, with 11 bases in between. The CDR3 runs to 14 residues. The germline gives CDR1 SNHLY, CDR2 FYNNEI. CDR3 bases: TGTGCCAGCAGCCTCCGGGGGACCTACAATGAGCAGTTCTTC. Its protein product is CASSLRGTYNEQFF.

This clonotype came up a few times. The chain is built from TRBV12-3 or TRBV12-4 and TRBJ2-5; TRBD1 agrees at 7 bases. V shed 4 bases and J 4 bases; nucleotides not matched to a gene: 9. The CDR3 is 15 amino acids. CDR3 residues: CASSSYRGVGETQYF. The CDR3 coding sequence is TGTGCCAGCAGTTCGTACAGGGGTGTGGGAGAGACCCAGTACTTC.

This clonotype has only a few counts. The rearrangement links TRBV4-3 to TRBJ2-3, with TRBD2 matching over 9 bases. The CDR3 runs 16 residues. CDR1 and CDR2 (germline): LGHNA, YSLEER. After removal of 1 base from V and 5 bases from J, the junction contained 7 bases not matched to a gene. This chain's CDR3 is CASSQVQRGVGDTQYF. CDR3 nucleotide sequence: TGCGCCAGCAGCCAAGTTCAGCGGGGGGTAGGAGATACGCAGTATTTT.

There are a few counts of this clonotype. The chain is built from TRBV9 and TRBJ2-1; D not resolved. From germline, CDR1 is SGDLS and CDR2 YYNGEE. V was pared by 3 bases and J by 5 bases, with 15 bases between. The CDR3 totals 15 residues. The CDR3 sequence is CASSADPLSNNEQFF. The CDR3 bases are TGTGCCAGCAGCGCCGACCCCCTTAGCAACAATGAGCAGTTCTTC.

The CDR3 nucleotides read TGTGCCAGCAGGTTACCGGGACAGTATAATTCACCCCTCCACTTT. Protein product: CASRLPGQYNSPLHF. The chain links TRBV2 to TRBJ1-6; 7 bases map to TRBD1. The CDR3 spans 15 residues. V was clipped by 6 bases and J by 4 bases; unmatched bases: 6. CDR1 SNHLY and CDR2 FYNNEI come from the germline V gene.

This clonotype was seen only a few times. In DNA form, the CDR3 reads TGCGCCAGCAGCCATTCGGAGGGCCCGCACTCCTACAATGAGCAGTTCTTC. It yields the protein CASSHSEGPHSYNEQFF. The chain is built from TRBV4-3 and TRBJ2-1, with D possibly matching TRBD2 (6 bases). Germline values: CDR1 LGHNA, CDR2 YSLEER. The CDR3 covers 17 residues. Trimming pared 3 bases from V and 0 bases from J, leaving 15 bases between.

The V and J genes are TRBV4-2 and TRBJ2-7; D possibly matches TRBD1 or TRBD2 (5 bases each). The CDR3 has 15 amino acids. Trimming left V 0 bases short and J 2 bases short, with 11 bases between. Germline values: CDR1 LGHNA, CDR2 YNFKEQ. The CDR3 sequence is CASSQDNRRTYEQYF. The CDR3 coding sequence is TGTGCCAGCAGCCAAGATAACAGGAGGACCTACGAGCAGTACTTC.